These 13 T cell receptor beta chains originate from one sample sequenced in a study of cytomegalovirus exposure and HLA in healthy donors. 13 Jbeta primers and 60 Vbeta primers were used for the PCR. Data came from immunoSEQ multiplex PCR; TCRdb stores just in-frame clones and leaves some out. Seen in this sample are approximately 190,000 clones; the ten most common clones hold 0.7% to 0.8%. The sample comprised PBMCs. These receptors all stem from a boy between 10 and 17 years old in good health and CMV-seronegative.

The chain links TRBV6-6 to TRBJ1-6, with D possibly matching TRBD1 (5 bases). The CDR3 sequence is 15 residues long. CDR1 and CDR2 from the germline V gene are MNHNY and SVGAGI (reference sequence). Trimming took 6 bases from V and 5 from J, leaving 14 bases between them. CDR3 residues: CASSALWGDNSPLHF. CDR3 sequence (DNA): TGTGCCAGCAGCGCCCTCTGGGGGGATAATTCACCCCTCCACTTT.

CDR3 coding DNA: TGTGCCAGCAGCTTAGGTGTCAGCGCCTACCAAAACACTGAAGCTTTCTTT. Its protein product is CASSLGVSAYQNTEAFF. The chain has TRBV7-9 and TRBJ1-1; D is unclear. The CDR3 spans 17 residues. Germline CDR1 is SEHNR and CDR2 is FQNEAQ (reference sequence). Trimming shortened V by 1 base and J by 2 bases, and 17 bases separated the two germline ends. Drawing the rest from reference TRBV7-9 and TRBJ1-1, the complete variable domain is DTGVSQNPRHKITKRGQNVTFRCDPISEHNRLYWYRQTLGQGPEFLTYFQNEAQLEKSRLLSDRFSAERPKGSFSTLEIQRTEQGDSAMYLCASSLGVSAYQNTEAFFGQGTRLTVV.

The genes are TRBV18 and TRBJ2-7; 13 nucleotides line up with TRBD2. In germline, CDR1 is KGHSH, CDR2 LQKENI. The CDR3 has 17 amino acids. Trimming removed 3 bases from V and 0 bases from J; junction bases left unmatched: 5. The CDR3 here is CASSPITSGGDSYEQYF. The CDR3 DNA sequence: TGTGCCAGCTCACCGATCACTAGCGGGGGGGACTCCTACGAGCAGTACTTC.

J is TRBJ2-5 and V is TRBV25-1; D not resolved. V lost 6 bases, J lost 2 bases, and 4 bases lay in between. The CDR3 is 11 amino acids. Germline V gives CDR1 MGHDK, CDR2 SYGVNS. The CDR3 sequence is CASSLQETQYF. The CDR3, as DNA: TGTGCCAGCAGCCTGCAAGAGACCCAGTACTTC. Based on the CDR3 plus reference TRBV25-1 and TRBJ2-5, the full variable domain is EADIYQTPRYLVIGTGKKITLECSQTMGHDKMYWYQQDPGMELHLIHYSYGVNSTEKGDLSSESTVSRIRTEHFPLTLESARPSHTSQYLCASSLQETQYFGPGTRLLVL.

The rearrangement links TRBV27 to TRBJ1-2; D is unclear. Germline CDR1 and CDR2: MNHEY and SMNVEV (reference sequence). CDR3 length: 14 residues. The germline V and J ends were trimmed by 5 bases and 4 bases, with 14 bases remaining between them. The CDR3 loop reads CASSLGGSPYGYTF. The CDR3 DNA sequence: TGTGCCAGCAGTCTGGGCGGGAGTCCCTATGGCTACACCTTC.

The chain has TRBV29-1 and TRBJ2-2; TRBD2 might be the D (5 bases). The V gene lost 4 bases and the J gene lost 0 bases, with 9 bases spanning the gap. The CDR3 consists of 14 residues. Looked up from germline, CDR1 is SQVTM and CDR2 is ANQGSEA. CDR3 sequence: CSVGWTPNTGELFF. CDR3 coding DNA: TGCAGCGTTGGATGGACTCCGAACACCGGGGAGCTGTTTTTT.

This chain links TRBV2 with TRBJ2-1; D uncertain. The germline V gene has CDR1 SNHLY and CDR2 FYNNEI. The V end lost 3 bases, the J end lost 0 bases, and 15 bases lay between the germline ends. The CDR3 runs to 17 residues. The CDR3 region is CASSEVWRQSSYNEQFF. Here the CDR3 DNA reads TGTGCCAGCAGTGAGGTGTGGCGGCAGAGCTCCTACAATGAGCAGTTCTTC.

V and J are TRBV7-9 and TRBJ1-1; D is possibly TRBD1 (6 bases). CDR1 is SEHNR and CDR2 is FQNEAQ in the germline V gene (reference sequence). The V end lost 3 bases, the J end lost 7 bases, and 12 bases lay between the germline ends. CDR3 length: 13 amino acids. In nucleotides, the CDR3 is TGTGCCAGCAGCTTCGGGAAGGGGGTTGAAGCTTTCTTT. Amino acid sequence: CASSFGKGVEAFF.

The rearrangement links TRBV18 to TRBJ2-7; D might be TRBD2 (6 bases). Trimming pared 3 bases from V and 9 bases from J, leaving 12 bases between. Looked up from germline, CDR1 is KGHSH and CDR2 is LQKENI. The length of the CDR3 is 12 residues. CDR3 DNA: TGTGCCAGCTCACCGGAGGGAGTCCCGCAGTACTTC. This translates into CASSPEGVPQYF.

V usage is TRBV29-1 and J usage is TRBJ2-5; TRBD2 aligns across 10 bases. The J call is doubtful: the DNA matches TRBJ2-7 better. The CDR3 extends over 15 amino acids. CDR1 SQVTM and CDR2 ANQGSEA come from the germline V gene. The CDR3: CSVEDGSSGGGEQYF. As DNA, the CDR3 is TGCAGCGTTGAAGACGGATCTAGCGGGGGAGGCGAGCAGTACTTC.

The chain has TRBV7-3 and TRBJ2-2; no definite D call. The germline V and J ends were trimmed by 4 bases and 3 bases, with 9 bases remaining between them. The germline V gene has CDR1 SGHTA and CDR2 FQGTGA. The CDR3 spans 14 residues. The CDR3 here is CASSSRRDTGELFF. CDR3 DNA sequence: TGTGCCAGCAGCTCGCGTCGGGACACCGGGGAGCTGTTTTTT.

The chain couples TRBV4-1 to TRBJ2-7, with D possibly being TRBD1 (5 bases). The CDR3 runs to 13 residues. Trimming shortened V by 3 bases and J by 5 bases, and 11 bases separated the two germline ends. Germline V gives CDR1 MGHRA, CDR2 YSYEKL. DNA of the CDR3: TGCGCCAGCAGCCAGGACGACAGTGACGAGCAGTACTTC. Amino acid sequence: CASSQDDSDEQYF.

This chain links TRBV5-4 with TRBJ1-1; possibly TRBD1 for D (6 bases). Between the trimmed V and J ends, which lost 4 bases and 0 bases, there was a span of 13 bases. This CDR3 is 15 amino acids long. Germline lookup yields CDR1 SGHNT and CDR2 YYREEE (reference sequence). The CDR3 sequence: CASSPKGDMNTEAFF. The CDR3 nucleotides read TGTGCCAGCAGCCCCAAGGGGGATATGAACACTGAAGCTTTCTTT.